This T cell receptor beta chain derives from a study of blood T cells in healthy people across ages. The use of a sample-barcoded 5' primer and a J-beta primer mix characterized a second PCR of roughly 6 to 11 cycles. TCRdb used MiXCR to reprocess the 5' RACE reads, holding one entry per CDR3 protein. Altogether over a million distinct CDR3 sequences are present, 40% to 45% being singletons, with the ten largest covering approximately 19%. The CDR3 runs 15 residues. V was pared by 4 bases and J by 5 bases, with 6 bases of the junction left unmatched. Germline V CDR1 and CDR2: DFQATT, SNEGSKA (reference sequence).

The TCR was taken from a woman aged 60-75 years in good health. The V and J genes are TRBV20-1 and TRBJ2-1; TRBD2 aligns across 12 bases. Sequencing was carried out using blood. The CDR3 nucleotides read TGCAGTGCTAACCTAGCGGGAGGGCAGGACAATGAGCAGTTCTTC. Translation: CSANLAGGQDNEQFF.